The clone carrying this T cell receptor (beta chain) was recorded only once. This table comes from immunoSEQ multiplex PCR, and its TCRdb copy is limited to in-frame clones, with some not included. The sample includes 95,000 to 130,000 clones, 85% to 95% seen only once; the top ten take under 3.5%. In germline, CDR1 is SQVTM, CDR2 ANQGSEA. The CDR3 contains 13 residues. Trimming shortened V by 7 bases and J by 5 bases, and 18 bases separated the two germline ends. This entry is derived from a study of T cell responses to AZD1222 COVID-19 vaccine. The source material was peripheral blood, sampled on day 0 of AZD1222 vaccination. The receptor was isolated from an adult in good health. V is TRBV29-1 and J is TRBJ2-7; perhaps TRBD1 as D (6 bases). CDR3 amino acids: CSAGRDPGDEQYF. DNA for the CDR3: TGCAGCGCCGGCCGGGACCCAGGGGACGAGCAGTACTTC.